This T cell receptor beta chain was sequenced in a study of a mutant IDH1 vaccine in newly diagnosed glioma. Study-wide context: Sex distribution of treated patients was about 60% male and 37.5% female; mean age was 40.4 years.

Of note for this clone: The antigen is not known.

Time point meaning: week 5, during vaccination. Topical imiquimod accompanied each vaccine dose, which consisted of 300 ug of mutant IDH1 20-mer peptide. The protocol was immunoSEQ multiplex PCR, while the TCRdb copy is restricted to in-frame clones and leaves out a portion. The table has roughly 34,000 clones, roughly 79% seen once. Trimming removed 2 bases from V and 1 base from J, with 15 bases in between. From germline, CDR1 is SGDLS and CDR2 YYNGEE. The CDR3 has 16 amino acids. The source is a man aged 50 to 59 with glioma. Sequences were derived from PBMCs, sampled from a glioma patient whose treatment included an IDH1 peptide vaccine. The J gene is TRBJ1-1, the V gene TRBV9, with D tentatively TRBD1 (6 bases). CDR3 loop: CASSVGFRGANTEAFF. As DNA, the CDR3 is TGTGCCAGCAGCGTTGGGTTTCGGGGGGCGAACACTGAAGCTTTCTTT.